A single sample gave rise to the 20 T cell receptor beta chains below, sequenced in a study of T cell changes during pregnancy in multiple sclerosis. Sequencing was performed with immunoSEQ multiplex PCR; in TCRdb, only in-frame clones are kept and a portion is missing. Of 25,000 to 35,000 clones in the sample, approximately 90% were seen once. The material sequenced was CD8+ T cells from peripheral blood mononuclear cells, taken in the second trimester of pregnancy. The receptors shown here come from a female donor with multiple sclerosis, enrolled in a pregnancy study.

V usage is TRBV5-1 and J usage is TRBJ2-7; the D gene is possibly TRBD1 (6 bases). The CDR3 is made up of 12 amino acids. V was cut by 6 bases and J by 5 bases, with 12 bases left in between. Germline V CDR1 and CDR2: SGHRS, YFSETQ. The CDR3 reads CASTLQGNEQYF. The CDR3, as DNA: TGCGCCAGCACCCTACAGGGAAACGAGCAGTACTTC.

CDR3 in DNA: TGTGCCAGCAGCGTACCGATAGCGGGCGTCACCGGGGAGCTGTTTTTT. It specifies CASSVPIAGVTGELFF. The chain links TRBV2 to TRBJ2-2, with 7 bases fitting TRBD2. CDR1 is SNHLY and CDR2 is FYNNEI in the germline V gene. Trimming removed 6 bases from V and 4 bases from J; junction bases left unmatched: 11. This CDR3 is built from 16 residues.

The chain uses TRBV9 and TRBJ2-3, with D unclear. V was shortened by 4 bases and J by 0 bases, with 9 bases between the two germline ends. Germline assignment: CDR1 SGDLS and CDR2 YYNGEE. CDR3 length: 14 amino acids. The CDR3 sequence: CASSRATSTDTQYF. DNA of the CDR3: TGTGCCAGCAGCAGAGCGACGAGCACAGATACGCAGTATTTT.

CDR3 coding DNA: TGTGCCAGTACAGGGGGGGATGGCTACACCTTC. This translates into CASTGGDGYTF. The V call is TRBV27, the J call TRBJ1-2, with 8 bases aligning to TRBD1. Germline assignment: CDR1 MNHEY and CDR2 SMNVEV (reference sequence). Trimming removed 9 bases from V and 6 bases from J; junction bases left unmatched: 3. CDR3 length: 11 residues.

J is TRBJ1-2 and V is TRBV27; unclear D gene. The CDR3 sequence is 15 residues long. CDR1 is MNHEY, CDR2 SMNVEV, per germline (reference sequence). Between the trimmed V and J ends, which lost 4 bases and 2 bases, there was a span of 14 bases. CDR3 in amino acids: CASSWSSGSNYGYTF. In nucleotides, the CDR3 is TGTGCCAGCAGTTGGAGTAGCGGATCCAACTATGGCTACACCTTC.

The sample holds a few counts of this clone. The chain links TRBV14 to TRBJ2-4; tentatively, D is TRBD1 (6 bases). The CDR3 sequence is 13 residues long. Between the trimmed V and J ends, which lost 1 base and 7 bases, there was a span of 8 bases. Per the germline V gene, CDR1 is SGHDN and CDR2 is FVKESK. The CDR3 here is CASSQGTDNIQYF. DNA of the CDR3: TGTGCCAGCAGCCAAGGGACAGACAACATTCAGTACTTC.

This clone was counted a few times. The CDR3 region is CASSEGGGQGNEKLFF. The CDR3 DNA follows: TGTGCCAGCAGTGAAGGGGGAGGACAGGGGAATGAAAAACTGTTTTTT. The J gene is TRBJ1-4, the V gene TRBV6-1; TRBD1 matches at 9 bases. The J segment lost 5 bases and the V segment lost 1 base, leaving 5 bases of the junction unmatched. CDR3 length: 16 residues. Germline V gives CDR1 MNHNS, CDR2 SASEGT.

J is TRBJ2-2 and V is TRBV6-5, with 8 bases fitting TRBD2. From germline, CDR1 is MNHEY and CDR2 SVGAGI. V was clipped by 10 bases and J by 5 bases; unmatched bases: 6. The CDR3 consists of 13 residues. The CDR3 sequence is CATSGGGTGELFF. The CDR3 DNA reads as TGTGCCACCTCGGGGGGGGGTACCGGGGAGCTGTTTTTT.

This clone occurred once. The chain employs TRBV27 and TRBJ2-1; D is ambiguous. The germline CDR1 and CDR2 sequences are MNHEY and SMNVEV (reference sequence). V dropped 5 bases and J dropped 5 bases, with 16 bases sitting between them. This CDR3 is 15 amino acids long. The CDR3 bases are TGTGCCAGCAGTACCCTTTATGGGCGTAACAATGAGCAGTTCTTC. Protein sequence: CASSTLYGRNNEQFF.

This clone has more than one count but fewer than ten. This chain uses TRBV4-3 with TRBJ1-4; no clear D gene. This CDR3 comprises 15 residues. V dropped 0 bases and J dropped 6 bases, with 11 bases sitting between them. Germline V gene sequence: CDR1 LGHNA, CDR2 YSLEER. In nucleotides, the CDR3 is TGCGCCAGCAGCCAAGATGGAGGGCGGGATGAAAAACTGTTTTTT. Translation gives CASSQDGGRDEKLFF.

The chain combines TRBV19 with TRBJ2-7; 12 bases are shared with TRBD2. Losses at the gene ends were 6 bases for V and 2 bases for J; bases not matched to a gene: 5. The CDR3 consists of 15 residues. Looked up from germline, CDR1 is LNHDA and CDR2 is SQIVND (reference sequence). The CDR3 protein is CASSPTSGGTYEQYF. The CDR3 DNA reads TGTGCCAGTAGCCCCACTAGCGGGGGGACCTACGAGCAGTACTTC.

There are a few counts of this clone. The CDR3 here is CASADQGYTEAFF. The CDR3 nucleotides read TGCGCCAGCGCGGATCAGGGGTACACTGAAGCTTTCTTT. This chain links TRBV5-1 with TRBJ1-1; maybe TRBD1 (6 bases). The V gene's germline CDR1 is SGHRS and CDR2 YFSETQ. V lost 7 bases and J 3 bases, leaving 13 bases between the germline ends. The CDR3 length is 13 residues.

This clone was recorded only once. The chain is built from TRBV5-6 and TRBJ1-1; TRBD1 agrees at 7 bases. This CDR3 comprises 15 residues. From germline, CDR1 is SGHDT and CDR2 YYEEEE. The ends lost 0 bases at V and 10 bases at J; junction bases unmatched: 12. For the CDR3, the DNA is TGTGCCAGCAGCTTGGAAGGAGACAGGGTAAAGTCAGCTTTCTTT. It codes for CASSLEGDRVKSAFF.

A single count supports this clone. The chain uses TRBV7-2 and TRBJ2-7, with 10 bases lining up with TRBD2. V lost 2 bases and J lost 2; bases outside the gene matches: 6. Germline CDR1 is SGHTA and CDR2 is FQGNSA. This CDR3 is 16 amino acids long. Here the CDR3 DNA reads TGTGCCAGCAGCTTATCACGAGCGGGAGGGACCTACGAGCAGTACTTC. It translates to CASSLSRAGGTYEQYF.

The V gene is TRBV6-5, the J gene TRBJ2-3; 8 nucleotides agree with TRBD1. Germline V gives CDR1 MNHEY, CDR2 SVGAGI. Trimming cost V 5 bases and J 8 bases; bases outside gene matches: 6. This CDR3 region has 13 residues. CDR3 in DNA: TGTGCCAGCAGTGACCAGGGGGCAGGTACGCAGTATTTT. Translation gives CASSDQGAGTQYF.

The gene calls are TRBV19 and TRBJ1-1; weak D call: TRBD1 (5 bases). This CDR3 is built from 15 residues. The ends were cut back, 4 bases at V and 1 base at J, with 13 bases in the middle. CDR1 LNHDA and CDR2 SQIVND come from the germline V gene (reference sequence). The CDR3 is CASSKTQTENTEAFF. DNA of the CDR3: TGTGCCAGTAGTAAGACACAGACAGAGAACACTGAAGCTTTCTTT. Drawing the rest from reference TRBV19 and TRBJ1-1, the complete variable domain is DGGITQSPKYLFRKEGQNVTLSCEQNLNHDAMYWYRQDPGQGLRLIYYSQIVNDFQKGDIAEGYSVSREKKESFPLTVTSAQKNPTAFYLCASSKTQTENTEAFFGQGTRLTVV.

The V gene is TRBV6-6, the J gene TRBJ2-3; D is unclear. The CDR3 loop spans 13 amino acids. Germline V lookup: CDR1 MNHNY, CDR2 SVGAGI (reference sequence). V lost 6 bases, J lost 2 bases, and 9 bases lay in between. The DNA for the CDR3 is TGTGCCAGCAGCTACGGCACCACAGATACGCAGTATTTT. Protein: CASSYGTTDTQYF.

In nucleotides, the CDR3 is TGTGCGTTGGGGTCGGGACAGGTACTCCAAGAGACCCAGTACTTC. Amino acids: CALGSGQVLQETQYF. The genes are TRBV30 and TRBJ2-5, with 8 bases that match TRBD1. This CDR3 contains 15 residues. Germline CDR1 and CDR2: GTSNPN and SVGIG (reference sequence).

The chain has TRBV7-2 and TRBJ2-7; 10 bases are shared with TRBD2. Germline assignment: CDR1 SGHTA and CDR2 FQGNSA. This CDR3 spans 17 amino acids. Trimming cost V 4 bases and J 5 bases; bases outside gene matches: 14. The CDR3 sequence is CASSYGTSGNPANEQYF. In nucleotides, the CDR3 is TGTGCCAGCAGCTACGGCACTAGCGGGAATCCGGCCAACGAGCAGTACTTC.

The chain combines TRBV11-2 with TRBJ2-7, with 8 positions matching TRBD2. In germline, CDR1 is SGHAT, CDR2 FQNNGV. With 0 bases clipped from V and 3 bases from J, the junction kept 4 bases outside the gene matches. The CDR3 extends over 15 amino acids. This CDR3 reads CASSLEPSGGYEQYF. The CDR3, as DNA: TGTGCCAGCAGCTTAGAGCCAAGCGGGGGCTACGAGCAGTACTTC. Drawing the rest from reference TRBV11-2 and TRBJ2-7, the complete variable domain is EAGVAQSPRYKIIEKRQSVAFWCNPISGHATLYWYQQILGQGPKLLIQFQNNGVVDDSQLPKDRFSAERLKGVDSTLKIQPAKLEDSAVYLCASSLEPSGGYEQYFGPGTRLTVT.